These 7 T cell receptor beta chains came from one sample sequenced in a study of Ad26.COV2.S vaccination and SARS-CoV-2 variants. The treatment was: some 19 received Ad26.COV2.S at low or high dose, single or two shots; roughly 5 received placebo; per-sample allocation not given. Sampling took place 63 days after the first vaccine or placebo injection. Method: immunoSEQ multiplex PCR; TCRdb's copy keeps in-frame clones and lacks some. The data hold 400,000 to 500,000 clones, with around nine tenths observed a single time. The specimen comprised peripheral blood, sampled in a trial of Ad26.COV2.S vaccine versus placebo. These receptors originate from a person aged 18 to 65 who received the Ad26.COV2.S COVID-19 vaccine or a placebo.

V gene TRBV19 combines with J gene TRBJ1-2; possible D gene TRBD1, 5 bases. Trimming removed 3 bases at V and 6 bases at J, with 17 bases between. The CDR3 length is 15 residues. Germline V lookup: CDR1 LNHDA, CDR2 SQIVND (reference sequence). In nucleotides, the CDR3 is TGTGCCAGTAGTATTGAGGGGCCAGGAGTTGATGGCTACACCTTC. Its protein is CASSIEGPGVDGYTF.

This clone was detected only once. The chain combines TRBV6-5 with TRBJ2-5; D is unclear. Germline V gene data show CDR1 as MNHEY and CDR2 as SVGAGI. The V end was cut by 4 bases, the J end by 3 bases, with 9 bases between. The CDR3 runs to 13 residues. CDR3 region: CASSLVLKETQYF. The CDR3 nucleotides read TGTGCCAGCAGTTTAGTGTTAAAAGAGACCCAGTACTTC.

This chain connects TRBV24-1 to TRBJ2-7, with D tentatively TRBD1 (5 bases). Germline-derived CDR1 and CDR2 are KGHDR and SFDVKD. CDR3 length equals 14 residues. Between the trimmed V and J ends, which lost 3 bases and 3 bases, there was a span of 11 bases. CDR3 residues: CATSDRGFGYEQYF. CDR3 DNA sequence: TGTGCCACCAGTGATAGGGGATTCGGCTACGAGCAGTACTTC.

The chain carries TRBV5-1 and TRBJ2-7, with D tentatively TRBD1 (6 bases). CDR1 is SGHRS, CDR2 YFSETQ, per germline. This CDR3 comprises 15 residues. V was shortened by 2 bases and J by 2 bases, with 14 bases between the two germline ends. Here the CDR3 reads CASSLGPGAPYEQYF. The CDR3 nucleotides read TGCGCCAGCAGCTTAGGGCCAGGGGCTCCCTACGAGCAGTACTTC. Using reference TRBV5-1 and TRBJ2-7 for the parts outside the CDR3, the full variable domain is KAGVTQTPRYLIKTRGQQVTLSCSPISGHRSVSWYQQTPGQGLQFLFEYFSETQRNKGNFPGRFSGRQFSNSRSEMNVSTLELGDSALYLCASSLGPGAPYEQYFGPGTRLTVT.

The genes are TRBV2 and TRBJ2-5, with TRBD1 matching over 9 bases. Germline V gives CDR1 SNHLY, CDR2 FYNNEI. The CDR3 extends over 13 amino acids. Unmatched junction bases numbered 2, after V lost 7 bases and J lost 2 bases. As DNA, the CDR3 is TGTGCCAGCAAGGACAGGGGACAAGAGACCCAGTACTTC. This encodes CASKDRGQETQYF. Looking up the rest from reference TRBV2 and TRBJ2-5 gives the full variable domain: EPEVTQTPSHQVTQMGQEVILRCVPISNHLYFYWYRQILGQKVEFLVSFYNNEISEKSEIFDDQFSVERPDGSNFTLKIRSTKLEDSAMYFCASKDRGQETQYFGPGTRLLVL.

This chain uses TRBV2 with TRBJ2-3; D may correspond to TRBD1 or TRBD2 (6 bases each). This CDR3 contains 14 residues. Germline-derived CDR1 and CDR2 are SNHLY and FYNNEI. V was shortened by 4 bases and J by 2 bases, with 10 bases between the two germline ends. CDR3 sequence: CASSGRGVTDTQYF. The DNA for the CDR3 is TGTGCCAGCAGTGGAAGGGGGGTCACAGATACGCAGTATTTT.

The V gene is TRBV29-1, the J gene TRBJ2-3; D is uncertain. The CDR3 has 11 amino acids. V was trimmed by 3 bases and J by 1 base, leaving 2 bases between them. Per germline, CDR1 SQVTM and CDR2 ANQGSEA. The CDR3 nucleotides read TGCAGCGTTGATGGCACAGATACGCAGTATTTT. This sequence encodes CSVDGTDTQYF.